The subject of this entry is one TCR beta chain. Method: immunoSEQ multiplex PCR; TCRdb's copy keeps in-frame clones and lacks some. The sample lists under 40,000 clones, 88% seen once, with about 1.2% in the top ten. The data derive from a study of PD-1 blockade in classical Hodgkin lymphoma. After removal of 6 bases from V and 4 bases from J, the junction contained 12 bases not matched to a gene. CDR3 length equals 19 residues. Per germline, CDR1 LNHDA and CDR2 SQIVND (reference sequence). Time point noted: newly diagnosed, previously untreated cHL patient sample. Magnetic negative selection was used to purify CD4+ T cells from thawed PBMCs.

The sequenced material came from CD4+ T cells from blood. This sequence joins TRBV19 and TRBJ2-2, with TRBD2 identical over 15 bases. The sequence was collected from a human donor with classical Hodgkin lymphoma. The CDR3 coding sequence is TGTGCCAGTAGAACTACCCGCGGACTAGCGGGAGGGTTCACCGGGGAGCTGTTTTTT. Residues: CASRTTRGLAGGFTGELFF.